One sample yielded the 27 T cell receptor beta chains listed below, sequenced in a study of tumor-infiltrating lymphocytes in primary liver carcinoma. Unsorted whole blood supplied the RNA, and germline DNA was extracted too. The researchers produced TCR beta cDNA from around 500 ng total RNA with a constant-region primer. Libraries for TCR beta were built through three nested multiplex PCR rounds, which together made up a slightly modified ARM-PCR procedure. For 10 cycles apiece, the opening two PCR rounds ran with TRBV1-TRBV30 forward primers and a C-beta reverse primer. MiXCR was run by TCRdb on the multiplex PCR reads, yielding one entry per CDR3 protein. The table shows 300,000 to 400,000 distinct CDR3 sequences, with 50% to 70% occurring only once. The sample was peripheral blood. These receptors came from a man aged 40-49 years with primary liver carcinoma and hepatitis B virus infection.

The chain joins TRBV6-2 or TRBV6-3 to TRBJ2-1; D is uncertain. CDR1 MNHEY and CDR2 SVGEGT come from the germline V gene. V dropped 3 bases and J dropped 7 bases, with 7 bases sitting between them. The CDR3 covers 12 residues. The CDR3 DNA is TGTGCCAGCAGTTATCCCTGGAATGAGCAGTTCTTC. Protein sequence: CASSYPWNEQFF.

CDR3 nucleotide sequence: TGCGCCAGCAGCTTGTCTCGCGGGAGTATCGCCTACAATGAGCAGTTCTTC. Its translation: CASSLSRGSIAYNEQFF. This chain joins TRBV5-1 and TRBJ2-1; 7 positions agree with TRBD2. Germline V gene lookup returns CDR1 SGHRS and CDR2 YFSETQ. With V trimmed by 1 base and J by 2 bases, 9 bases remained unmatched. CDR3 length: 17 residues.

This clonotype showed up many times. The chain carries TRBV14 and TRBJ2-5, with TRBD2 matching over 8 bases. The CDR3 totals 14 residues. Germline assignment: CDR1 SGHDN and CDR2 FVKESK. The J segment lost 1 base and the V segment lost 3 bases, leaving 1 base of the junction unmatched. The DNA of the CDR3 is TGTGCCAGCAGCCATCTAGCGGGCCAAGAGACCCAGTACTTC. Translating gives CASSHLAGQETQYF.

Concerning this clonotype itself: At one end the junction does not follow the germline gene, possibly because of a read error. The chain uses TRBV11-3 and TRBJ1-1; D uncertain. CDR3 length: 14 residues. Germline V gives CDR1 SGHNT, CDR2 YENEEA. The CDR3 nucleotides read TGTGCCAGCAGCTTAGATCTCTCCTGCCCTGAAGCTCTCTTT. Its protein product is CASSLDLSCPEALF.

For this clonotype: This may be a read error: a much more frequent sequence differs by one nucleotide. This chain links TRBV11-2 with TRBJ2-1; a possible D gene is TRBD2 (6 bases). Germline lookup yields CDR1 SGHAT and CDR2 FQNNGV. The CDR3 consists of 18 residues. The CDR3 DNA is TGTGTCAGCAGCTTAGATGGGGCAAGAAAGCGGGCCTACAATGAGCAGTTCTTC. As protein: CVSSLDGARKRAYNEQFF.

A word on this clonotype: A much more abundant neighbour one base away suggests this may be a read error. J is TRBJ2-2 and V is TRBV10-3; D could derive from TRBD1 or TRBD2 (5 bases each). The germline gives CDR1 ENHRY, CDR2 SYGVKD. The CDR3 is 14 residues long. DNA of the CDR3: TGTGCCATCAGCGAGGGGCGAACCACCGGGGAGCTGCTTTTT. Translated, it gives CAISEGRTTGELLF.

This rearrangement joins TRBV6-1 to TRBJ2-7; a possible D gene is TRBD2 (6 bases). Trimming shortened V by 6 bases and J by 3 bases, and 18 bases separated the two germline ends. The CDR3 is 15 residues long. From germline, CDR1 is MNHNS and CDR2 SASEGT. CDR3 nucleotide sequence: TGTGCCAGCAGCAACCCTAGCGAGTCTCGCTACGAGCAGTACTTC. Translated: CASSNPSESRYEQYF.

This clonotype was observed once. The final CDR3 position lacks the conserved phenylalanine or tryptophan, pointing to a likely read error. The chain links TRBV5-5 to TRBJ1-2; a possible D gene is TRBD1 (6 bases). Per the germline V gene, CDR1 is SGHKS and CDR2 is YYEKEE (reference sequence). The CDR3 loop spans 17 amino acids. V lost 4 bases, J lost 4 bases, and 23 bases lay in between. The CDR3 reads CASSTVPRGASGYGYTC. The CDR3 coding sequence is TGTGCCAGCAGCACAGTCCCCCGGGGGGCAAGTGGCTATGGCTACACCTGC.

This clonotype was recorded many times. The chain carries TRBV12-3 or TRBV12-4 and TRBJ2-1, with D unresolved. Trimming stripped 3 bases from V and 2 bases from J, with 8 bases between. This CDR3 is built from 14 residues. The DNA of the CDR3 is TGTGCCAGCAGTTTTGAGTATACCTACAATGAGCAGTTCTTC. Its translation: CASSFEYTYNEQFF.

V usage is TRBV11-3 and J usage is TRBJ2-3; D is undetermined. The CDR3 is 14 amino acids. Trimming pared 1 base from V and 15 bases from J, leaving 20 bases between. The germline CDR1 and CDR2 sequences are SGHNT and YENEEA. The CDR3 region is CASSLGDITDTHYF. The DNA of the CDR3 is TGTGCCAGCAGCTTAGGTGACATTACCGATACCCATTATTTT.

A few counts support this clonotype. The chain has TRBV5-4 and TRBJ2-3; 7 bases align to TRBD1. This CDR3 has 15 residues. In germline, CDR1 is SGHNT, CDR2 YYREEE (reference sequence). Trimming removed 2 bases from V and 1 base from J; junction bases left unmatched: 4. The CDR3 nucleotides read TGTGCCAGCAGCTTTTTCCAGGGGGGCACAGATACGCAGTATTTT. Translation gives CASSFFQGGTDTQYF.

This clonotype was observed many times. The V call is TRBV10-2, the J call TRBJ1-4; the D gene is possibly TRBD1 (5 bases). The V gene lost 6 bases and the J gene lost 6 bases, with 26 bases spanning the gap. Germline V gene data show CDR1 as WSHSY and CDR2 as SAAADI. CDR3 size: 18 residues. CDR3 DNA sequence: TGCGCCAGCAGGGATTCAGGGTTTGGATATACAAAGGATGAAAAACTGTTTTTT. This translates into CASRDSGFGYTKDEKLFF.

About this clonotype: The conserved closing phenylalanine or tryptophan is absent in this CDR3, likely reflecting a read error. The chain couples TRBV6-6 to TRBJ2-7; TRBD2 matches 8 bases. The CDR3 length is 14 residues. Germline V gives CDR1 MNHNY, CDR2 SVGAGI (reference sequence). The CDR3 here is CASSSSGGRYEQYL. The CDR3 nucleotides are TGTGCCAGCAGTTCCTCGGGGGGGAGGTACGAACAGTACCTC.

There are a few counts of this clonotype. The V gene is TRBV5-4, the J gene TRBJ2-2, with D perhaps TRBD2 (6 bases). CDR1 SGHNT and CDR2 YYREEE come from the germline V gene (reference sequence). This CDR3 is 15 amino acids long. Trimming took off 0 bases at V and 5 bases at J, with 11 bases between the two ends. The CDR3 coding sequence is TGTGCCAGCAGCTTGGCCGGACTAAAGACCGGGGAGCTGTTTTTT. Residues: CASSLAGLKTGELFF.

A word on this clonotype: A read error may produce the germline difference seen at one junction end. The chain combines TRBV11-2 with TRBJ1-1; D ambiguous. The CDR3 runs to 13 residues. Germline V gene data show CDR1 as SGHAT and CDR2 as FQNNGV. The CDR3 DNA sequence: TGTGCCAACAGCCTATCATACGGGGTGGATGCTTTCTTT. Amino acids: CANSLSYGVDAFF. Combining the CDR3 with reference TRBV11-2 and TRBJ1-1 gives the whole variable domain EAGVAQSPRYKIIEKRQSVAFWCNPISGHATLYWYQQILGQGPKLLIQFQNNGVVDDSQLPKDRFSAERLKGVDSTLKIQPAKLEDSAVYLCANSLSYGVDAFFGQGTRLTVV.

The table lists this clonotype with a few counts. One base away lies a much larger clone, so this may be a sequencing read error. This chain connects TRBV6-5 to TRBJ2-2; 7 positions match TRBD2. After removal of 5 bases from V and 1 base from J, the junction contained 10 bases not matched to a gene. CDR1 MNHEY and CDR2 SVGAGI come from the germline V gene. This CDR3 comprises 17 residues. CDR3 bases: TGTGCCAGCAGTCTCTCGTCCGGACTAGAGAACACCGGGGAGCTGTTTTTT. Translated: CASSLSSGLENTGELFF.

The genes are TRBV6-2 or TRBV6-3 and TRBJ2-5; D not certain. V was pared by 1 base and J by 5 bases, with 2 bases between. The V gene's germline CDR1 is MNHEY and CDR2 SVGEGT. This CDR3 contains 11 residues. The CDR3 nucleotides read TGTGCCAGCAGTTACTTCGAGACCCAGTACTTC. It encodes CASSYFETQYF.

As regards this clonotype: An end of the junction differs from the germline gene, which may be a read error. The chain links TRBV29-1 to TRBJ2-5; D is possibly TRBD2 (5 bases). The CDR3 runs to 12 residues. Germline loops: CDR1 SQVTM, CDR2 ANQGSEA. Here the CDR3 DNA reads TGTAGCGTTGACCGGGATGGAGGGACCCAGTACTTC. Amino acid sequence: CSVDRDGGTQYF.

CDR3 amino acids: CATLEVENYGYTF. In DNA, the CDR3 is TGTGCCACACTAGAAGTAGAAAACTATGGCTACACCTTC. The chain is built from TRBV10-3 and TRBJ1-2; D not certain. The V gene lost 10 bases and the J gene lost 2 bases, with 14 bases spanning the gap. Germline loops: CDR1 ENHRY, CDR2 SYGVKD. The CDR3 is 13 amino acids.

This clonotype has a single count. Its ends do not fully match the called genes, so a read error is possible. V usage is TRBV4-3 and J usage is TRBJ1-2, with a possible D match to TRBD1 (5 bases). The germline gives CDR1 LGHNA, CDR2 YSLEER. The CDR3 runs 15 residues. The CDR3 region is CTSSLQRIGENGYTF. The CDR3 DNA reads TGCACCAGCAGCCTTCAGCGGATAGGGGAAAATGGCTACACCTTC.

The V call is TRBV11-2, the J call TRBJ2-2; D is ambiguous. CDR1 is SGHAT, CDR2 FQNNGV, per germline. Trimming removed 5 bases from V and 6 bases from J, with 13 bases in between. There are 14 residues in the CDR3. The CDR3 reads CASSTDSDAGELFF. The DNA for the CDR3 is TGTGCCAGCAGCACAGACTCGGACGCCGGGGAGCTGTTTTTT.

Details on this clonotype: No conserved phenylalanine or tryptophan ends this CDR3, so it is likely a read error. V is TRBV4-1 and J is TRBJ2-3, with 7 bases aligning to TRBD2. The germline CDR1 and CDR2 sequences are MGHRA and YSYEKL. This CDR3 spans 17 amino acids. After removal of 0 bases from V and 4 bases from J, the junction contained 10 bases not matched to a gene. The CDR3 DNA is TGCGCCAGCAGCCAAGATCTCGCGGGGGTACCCCCAGATACGCAGTATCTT. Translating it yields CASSQDLAGVPPDTQYL.

As for this clonotype: Mismatch with germline at one junction end may stem from a read error. The chain joins TRBV10-3 to TRBJ1-1, with D hard to call. The CDR3 contains 14 residues. Germline CDR1 reads ENHRY; CDR2 reads SYGVKD. CDR3 nucleotides: TGTGCCATCAGTGCTTCGGGAGAGGTCGCTGAAGCTTTCTTC. Translation gives CAISASGEVAEAFF.

In its sample, this clonotype was seen many times. The rearrangement links TRBV5-4 to TRBJ2-5; TRBD2 matches at 8 bases. CDR3 size: 14 residues. The germline V gene encodes CDR1 SGHNT and CDR2 YYREEE (reference sequence). The V and J ends lost 2 bases and 5 bases, in that order; junction bases with no gene match: 5. This chain's CDR3 is CASSLAGAGETQYF. The CDR3, as DNA: TGTGCCAGCAGCTTAGCGGGAGCGGGGGAGACCCAGTACTTC.

The chain is built from TRBV4-1 and TRBJ1-2; D gene ambiguous. CDR3 length: 13 amino acids. V lost 4 bases and J lost 4, with 10 bases in between. CDR1 is MGHRA and CDR2 is YSYEKL in the germline V gene. The CDR3 coding sequence is TGCGCCAGCAGCCCGAGGCCAATCTATGGCTACACCTTC. Its protein is CASSPRPIYGYTF.

In regard to this clonotype: A read error may explain this, as a much larger clone is one base away. V usage is TRBV6-2 or TRBV6-3 and J usage is TRBJ2-3; the D gene is possibly TRBD1 (6 bases). In germline, CDR1 is MNHEY, CDR2 SVGEGT. The CDR3 is 14 residues long. The chain's CDR3 is CTSSPLQGSDTQYF. In nucleotides, the CDR3 is TGTACCAGCAGCCCCCTACAGGGATCAGATACGCAGTATTTT.

Concerning this clonotype: A much more abundant neighbour one base away suggests this may be a read error. V usage is TRBV12-3 or TRBV12-4 and J usage is TRBJ2-1; perhaps TRBD1 as D (5 bases). V lost 11 bases to trimming and J lost 8 bases, with 16 bases between them. The CDR3 loop spans 12 amino acids. CDR3 in amino acids: CAAAGLGDEQFF. CDR3 sequence (DNA): TGTGCCGCCGCAGGGCTGGGCGATGAGCAGTTCTTC.